The 18 T cell receptor beta chains given below trace back to one sample, sequenced in a study of OX40 agonist ivuxolimab in advanced cancers. Profiling relied on immunoSEQ multiplex PCR, and the TCRdb table lists in-frame clones only, not all of them. The repertoire holds tens of thousands of clones, with approximately 80% as singletons. Here the sequenced sample was CD4+ or CD8+ T cells sorted from blood, taken in a trial of the OX40 agonist ivuxolimab. These receptors were obtained from an adult with an advanced solid tumor such as melanoma, head and neck, liver or kidney cancer.

The chain couples TRBV5-1 to TRBJ2-7; D is possibly TRBD1 or TRBD2 (6 bases each). V was cut by 1 base and J by 3 bases, with 20 bases left in between. The CDR3 spans 17 residues. The germline V gene has CDR1 SGHRS and CDR2 YFSETQ. The CDR3 sequence: CASSLSRNREEVYEQYF. As DNA, the CDR3 is TGCGCCAGCAGCTTGTCCCGTAACAGGGAGGAGGTCTACGAGCAGTACTTC.

The V call is TRBV7-9, the J call TRBJ1-5; D gene uncertain. Germline V gene data show CDR1 as SEHNR and CDR2 as FQNEAQ (reference sequence). The CDR3 consists of 13 residues. V was shortened by 3 bases and J by 7 bases, with 10 bases between the two germline ends. The CDR3 protein is CASSFTENQPQHF. CDR3 sequence (DNA): TGTGCCAGCAGCTTCACAGAAAACCAGCCCCAGCATTTT.

This clone counts as medium-sized. The genes are TRBV7-9 and TRBJ2-7; 8 bases fit TRBD1. The ends lost 5 bases at V and 9 bases at J; junction bases unmatched: 12. CDR1 SEHNR and CDR2 FQNEAQ come from the germline V gene (reference sequence). The CDR3 totals 14 residues. Here the CDR3 DNA reads TGTGCCAGCAGCCTTACCGACGGACAGGGTCCGCAGTACGTC. Encoded protein: CASSLTDGQGPQYV.

The table lists this clone with a few counts. The chain couples TRBV28 to TRBJ1-5, with D possibly TRBD1 on 5 matching bases. There are 14 residues in the CDR3. Per the germline V gene, CDR1 is MDHEN and CDR2 is SYDVKM. Trimming stripped 6 bases from V and 10 bases from J, with 19 bases between. CDR3 in amino acids: CASRPATVSVPQHF. The CDR3 coding sequence is TGTGCCAGCAGGCCCGCGACAGTCTCCGTCCCCCAGCATTTT.

This clone was seen once. The chain uses TRBV6-5 and TRBJ1-2, with TRBD1 matching 7 bases. The CDR3 consists of 14 residues. Germline V gene data show CDR1 as MNHEY and CDR2 as SVGAGI. Germline trimming cut 2 bases from V and 4 bases from J; bases unmatched to any gene: 4. The CDR3 reads CASSYERTGYGYTF. The CDR3 DNA sequence: TGTGCCAGCAGTTACGAAAGGACAGGCTATGGCTACACCTTC.

The J gene is TRBJ1-2, the V gene TRBV28; no definite D call. Germline CDR1 reads MDHEN; CDR2 reads SYDVKM. The CDR3 loop spans 13 amino acids. V was trimmed by 6 bases and J by 2 bases, leaving 10 bases between them. The CDR3 bases are TGTGCCAGCAGCCTGGACGGGAACTATGGCTACACCTTC. Translating it yields CASSLDGNYGYTF.

The V gene is TRBV5-1, the J gene TRBJ1-5; D gene ambiguous. The V end was cut by 4 bases, the J end by 0 bases, with 11 bases between. This CDR3 spans 15 amino acids. Germline assignment: CDR1 SGHRS and CDR2 YFSETQ. DNA of the CDR3: TGCGCCAGCAGCCCGGACGGAAATAGCAATCAGCCCCAGCATTTT. Residues: CASSPDGNSNQPQHF.

J is TRBJ2-2 and V is TRBV29-1; unclear D gene. Germline CDR1 SQVTM, CDR2 ANQGSEA. The CDR3 is 14 amino acids. V was pared by 4 bases and J by 1 base, with 10 bases between. CDR3 DNA sequence: TGCAGCGTTGGCGTGACACTGAACACCGGGGAGCTGTTTTTT. Translation: CSVGVTLNTGELFF.

This clone came up a few times. This rearrangement joins TRBV19 to TRBJ2-7; the D gene is possibly TRBD1 (5 bases). Trimming shortened V by 4 bases and J by 4 bases, and 14 bases separated the two germline ends. This CDR3 region has 14 residues. The germline V gene has CDR1 LNHDA and CDR2 SQIVND (reference sequence). CDR3 DNA sequence: TGTGCCAGTAGTAGAGACAGCGCACTATACGAGCAGTACTTC. This sequence encodes CASSRDSALYEQYF.

This sequence joins TRBV30 and TRBJ1-5; possibly TRBD1 for D (5 bases). V gave up 2 bases and J gave up 2 bases, with 10 bases separating them. The CDR3 consists of 14 residues. CDR1 is GTSNPN and CDR2 is SVGIG in the germline V gene (reference sequence). The CDR3 region has the DNA TGTGCCTGGAGTTTCCTAGGGGGCAATCAGCCCCAGCATTTT. Protein product: CAWSFLGGNQPQHF.

The chain couples TRBV18 to TRBJ2-3; 8 positions agree with TRBD2. CDR1 and CDR2 from the germline V gene are KGHSH and LQKENI. Germline trimming cut 4 bases from V and 4 bases from J; bases unmatched to any gene: 7. CDR3 size: 15 residues. The CDR3 loop reads CASSRRGGRADTQYF. The CDR3 DNA sequence: TGTGCCAGCTCACGACGGGGGGGCCGTGCAGATACGCAGTATTTT.

The chain has TRBV9 and TRBJ2-3; 12 nucleotides line up with TRBD2. V lost 3 bases, J lost 5 bases, and 10 bases stayed unmatched. The CDR3 extends over 17 amino acids. Germline CDR1 and CDR2: SGDLS and YYNGEE. The CDR3 DNA is TGTGCCAGCAGCGCCGATTCACTAGCGGGGGGAGGAGATACGCAGTATTTT. It specifies CASSADSLAGGGDTQYF.

The J gene is TRBJ2-3, the V gene TRBV30, with TRBD1 as a possible D gene (6 bases). Trimming left V 4 bases short and J 0 bases short, with 11 bases between. Germline V gene lookup returns CDR1 GTSNPN and CDR2 SVGIG (reference sequence). There are 14 residues in the CDR3. CDR3 nucleotides: TGTGCCTGGAATCAGGGGACGAGCACAGATACGCAGTATTTT. Protein: CAWNQGTSTDTQYF.

The rearrangement uses TRBV5-5 and TRBJ1-5; a possible D gene is TRBD1 (6 bases). Trimming removed 0 bases from V and 5 bases from J, with 15 bases in between. The CDR3 has 16 amino acids. Germline values: CDR1 SGHKS, CDR2 YYEKEE (reference sequence). As DNA, the CDR3 is TGTGCCAGCAGCTTGGAGGGCAGGGGTGCATATCAGCCCCAGCATTTT. This codes for CASSLEGRGAYQPQHF.

V gene TRBV5-1 combines with J gene TRBJ1-4, with TRBD1 identical over 9 bases. CDR1 is SGHRS and CDR2 is YFSETQ in the germline V gene. J was trimmed by 12 bases and V by 4 bases; bases with no gene match: 10. The CDR3 length is 14 residues. Here the CDR3 reads CASSGGQGERELFF. The CDR3 bases are TGCGCCAGCAGCGGGGGACAGGGTGAGCGAGAACTGTTTTTT.

The rearrangement joins TRBV6-6 to TRBJ1-5; 9 nucleotides align to TRBD1. This CDR3 is 14 amino acids long. The germline V gene encodes CDR1 MNHNY and CDR2 SVGAGI (reference sequence). V was pared by 3 bases and J by 5 bases, with 2 bases of the junction left unmatched. The CDR3 coding sequence is TGTGCCAGCAGTTATCGACAGGGGGATCAGCCCCAGCATTTT. The encoded protein is CASSYRQGDQPQHF.

This clone appeared a single time. The V gene is TRBV9, the J gene TRBJ2-5; TRBD1 agrees at 8 bases. The CDR3 spans 16 residues. V gave up 4 bases and J gave up 4 bases; unmatched junction bases: 12. Germline CDR1 and CDR2: SGDLS and YYNGEE. For the CDR3, the DNA is TGTGCCAGCAGCCCATGGACAGGGAAGCCCCCAGAGACCCAGTACTTC. Amino acids: CASSPWTGKPPETQYF.

The chain is built from TRBV20-1 and TRBJ1-6; D is ambiguous. This CDR3 comprises 10 residues. The germline V and J ends were trimmed by 3 bases and 14 bases, with 8 bases remaining between them. CDR1 is DFQATT, CDR2 SNEGSKA, per germline (reference sequence). CDR3 loop: CSARLLALHF. As DNA, the CDR3 is TGCAGTGCTAGGCTGCTAGCCCTCCACTTT.